This is a list of T cell receptor beta chains from one sample in a study of identical twins. TCRdb re-called the 5' RACE reads with MiXCR, one entry per CDR3 protein. The data contain 230,000 or so distinct CDR3 sequences, about 8.9% of them singletons. These data were likewise used in another study, on yellow fever vaccine responses in identical twins.

Sequencing was carried out using CD8+ T cells sorted from blood. Receptors originate from a woman aged 18-29 years in good health. CDR3s include the opening cysteine and the closing phenylalanine or tryptophan. The D gene is left open where the match is weak. Where a row states a size, it is once, few, many or the class of an expanded clone; other rows omit it.

v_gene	j_gene	d_gene	abundance	CDR3nt	CDR3aa
TRBV28	TRBJ2-7	NA	NA	TGTGCCAGCAGTTTTAATGGGGCCAACTACGAGCAGTACTTC	CASSFNGANYEQYF
TRBV19	TRBJ2-7	NA	once	TGTGCCAGTAGTATCTCTTACAGCACCTACGAGCAGTACTTC	CASSISYSTYEQYF
TRBV6-2/TRBV6-3	TRBJ2-7	TRBD1	NA	TGTGCCAGCAGTCCAATCGTAGGACAGGGGATCGAGCAGTACTTC	CASSPIVGQGIEQYF
TRBV3-1	TRBJ2-7	TRBD2	few	TGTGCCAGCACCCGAAGTCTAGCGGATACTAAGATTACCTACGAGCAGTACTTC	CASTRSLADTKITYEQYF
TRBV6-5	TRBJ1-1	NA	few	TGTGCCAGCAGTTACAGGGAGAGACTGAACACTGAAGCTTTCTTT	CASSYRERLNTEAFF
TRBV4-2	TRBJ2-7	TRBD2	many	TGTGCCAGCAGCCAGGGACTAGCTGACGAGCAGTACTTC	CASSQGLADEQYF
TRBV6-1	TRBJ1-1	TRBD1	few	TGTGCCAGCAGTACCATCCGACAGGGAGGAGACCCTGAAGCTTTCTTT	CASSTIRQGGDPEAFF
TRBV2	TRBJ2-7	NA	NA	TGTGCCAGCAGTGAAGTGAAGGGTGTTGCCTACGAGCAGTACTTC	CASSEVKGVAYEQYF
TRBV27	TRBJ1-1	NA	many	TGTGCCAGCAGTTTCTACAGGGAGGGGGACACTGAAGCTTTCTTT	CASSFYREGDTEAFF
TRBV12-3/TRBV12-4	TRBJ2-5	TRBD2	many	TGTGCCAGCAGCCGGGTCCGGGGACTAGCACAACAAGAGACCCAGTACTTC	CASSRVRGLAQQETQYF
TRBV13	TRBJ2-7	NA	many	TGTGCCAGCAGCTACGGTCCTCACGAGCAGTACTTC	CASSYGPHEQYF
TRBV4-1	TRBJ2-4	NA	many	TGCGCCAGCAGCCAAGATGGGTCCGGTCAAAACATTCAGTACTTC	CASSQDGSGQNIQYF
TRBV7-3	TRBJ2-1	NA	NA	TGTGCCAGCAGCTTTGATGGTGAGCAGTTCTTC	CASSFDGEQFF
TRBV9	TRBJ2-5	TRBD1	few	TGTGCCAGCAGCCCAGAAGGGGGCTTGGAGACCCAGTACTTC	CASSPEGGLETQYF
TRBV20-1	TRBJ2-5	TRBD2	few	TGCAGTGCCCGAAAGCGGGGGGAGGGGGAGACCCAGTACTTC	CSARKRGEGETQYF
TRBV12-3/TRBV12-4	TRBJ2-5	NA	NA	TGTGCCAGCAGGTCGGACAGTCCCCAGTTGACCCAGTACTTC	CASRSDSPQLTQYF
TRBV27	TRBJ2-1	NA	NA	TGTGCCAGCAGTTTATCCCAAATCGTTACCAATGAGCAGTTCTTC	CASSLSQIVTNEQFF
TRBV2	TRBJ2-7	NA	once	TGTGCCAGATCAGGGTTGGTGCGACCCTACGAGCAGTACTTC	CARSGLVRPYEQYF
TRBV9	TRBJ1-1	TRBD1	many	TGTGCCAGCAGCACACCCCTTACAGGGGGGAACACTGAAGCTTTCTTT	CASSTPLTGGNTEAFF
TRBV4-2	TRBJ1-1	NA	NA	TGTGCCAGCAGCCAAGAGGTGGTTCATAGGCACACTGAAGCTTTCTTT	CASSQEVVHRHTEAFF
TRBV25-1	TRBJ2-2	TRBD2	NA	TGTGCCAGCAGTGAATTTCTAGCGGGGGTCACCGGGGAGCTGTTTTTT	CASSEFLAGVTGELFF
TRBV7-9	TRBJ2-5	TRBD1	NA	TGTGCCAGCACCCGGACAGGGACGCCTTCGGGAGAGACCCAGTACTTC	CASTRTGTPSGETQYF
TRBV28	TRBJ2-1	NA	few	TGTGCCAGCAGTTGGAGTCGGGTATATGAGCAGTTCTTC	CASSWSRVYEQFF
TRBV9	TRBJ2-6	NA	few	TGTGCCAGCAGCATACACAGGATCCCCTCAAGCTCTGGGGCCAACGTCCTGACTTTC	CASSIHRIPSSSGANVLTF
TRBV7-4	TRBJ2-7	TRBD2	many	TGTGCCAGCAGTACACTAGCGGGGAGCTCCTACGAGCAGTACTTC	CASSTLAGSSYEQYF
TRBV3-1	TRBJ2-7	NA	many	TGTGCCAGCAGCCAAGCCACTTTATACGGTCGAGAGCAGTACTTC	CASSQATLYGREQYF
TRBV7-2	TRBJ2-5	NA	few	TGTGCCAGCAGCTTAGCTCGGGGGGCGATAGCGTACCAAGAGACCCAGTACTTC	CASSLARGAIAYQETQYF
TRBV6-5	TRBJ1-2	NA	many	TGTGCCAGCAGTTACTCACAGGCCAGTGGCTATGGCTACACCTTC	CASSYSQASGYGYTF
TRBV7-8	TRBJ2-3	TRBD1	few	TGTGCCAGCACGCAGGGGGCAGATACGCAGTATTTT	CASTQGADTQYF
TRBV10-3	TRBJ2-1	TRBD1	NA	TGTGCCTCCGGACAGGGGGAGGACAATGAGCAGTTCTTC	CASGQGEDNEQFF
TRBV18	TRBJ2-1	TRBD2	NA	TGTGCCAGCTCACCGGCTACTAGCGGGAGGGCCCCCCGCAGCGATGAGCAGTTCTTC	CASSPATSGRAPRSDEQFF
TRBV25-1	TRBJ2-7	TRBD2	few	TGTGCCAGCAGTGAATTGAGCGCGGGGGAGCCCTACGAGCAGTACTTC	CASSELSAGEPYEQYF
TRBV24-1	TRBJ2-7	NA	many	TGTGCCACCAGTGATTCCACTTACGAGCAGTACTTC	CATSDSTYEQYF
TRBV5-1	TRBJ2-2	TRBD1	few	TGCGCCAGCAGCTCGACAGGGGGAAGTTGGGAGCTGTTTTTT	CASSSTGGSWELFF
TRBV28	TRBJ2-1	NA	many	TGTGCCAGCAGTTTGGGGCAAGGATATGAGCAGTTCTTC	CASSLGQGYEQFF
TRBV28	TRBJ2-7	NA	many	TGTGCCAGCAGTTTTCGTGGGGTTACCTCCTACGAGCAGTACTTC	CASSFRGVTSYEQYF
TRBV4-1	TRBJ2-1	NA	many	TGCGCCAGCAGTCTCGTAGAGACCCAAACTTACAATGAGCAGTTCTTC	CASSLVETQTYNEQFF
TRBV20-1	TRBJ2-5	TRBD2	NA	TGCAGTGCTAGAGATTTCCGCGGGGGGGCCGTTGGACCAAAAGAGACCCAGTACTTC	CSARDFRGGAVGPKETQYF
TRBV13	TRBJ2-6	NA	NA	TGTGCCAGCAGCCTCCACTCTGGGGCCAACGTCCTGACTTTC	CASSLHSGANVLTF
TRBV11-1	TRBJ2-1	TRBD1	many	TGTGCCAGCAGCTTAGTCCACACAGGGGCAGTAGGCTACAATGAGCAGTTCTTC	CASSLVHTGAVGYNEQFF
TRBV6-5	TRBJ2-5	TRBD2	few	TGTGCCAGCAGTTACTCCAGCGGGAAGTACCAAGAGACCCAGTACTTC	CASSYSSGKYQETQYF
TRBV7-9	TRBJ2-3	TRBD2	NA	TGTGCCAGCAGCTCACCCGTCGGGACTAGCGGGCTCGTGGTAGATACGCAGTATTTT	CASSSPVGTSGLVVDTQYF
TRBV7-9	TRBJ2-3	TRBD2	many	TGTGCCAGCAGCTCTAGCGGAGGCACAGATACGCAGTATTTT	CASSSSGGTDTQYF
TRBV27	TRBJ2-7	NA	many	TGTGCCAGCAGTTTACGGGACCTAACCTACGAGCAGTACTTC	CASSLRDLTYEQYF
TRBV11-2	TRBJ2-7	NA	few	TGTGCCAGCAGCTTAGATTTGGGAAGTGAGCGCCTGATCTCCTACGAGCAGTACTTC	CASSLDLGSERLISYEQYF
TRBV7-9	TRBJ2-7	TRBD1	few	TGTGCCAGCAGCGGCCGGGACAGGGCCCACGAGCAGTACTTC	CASSGRDRAHEQYF
TRBV3-1	TRBJ1-2	NA	many	TGTGCCAGCAGCCAAGATGGGGACCAGCTATACAGGGTGGATGGCTACACCTTC	CASSQDGDQLYRVDGYTF
TRBV7-9	TRBJ2-6	TRBD2	NA	TGTGCCAGCAGCGGCCCCCGGGAGGCCGGGGCCAACGTCCTGACTTTC	CASSGPREAGANVLTF
TRBV24-1	TRBJ2-7	NA	many	TGTGCCACCGCCGACAGTTTCTACGAGCAGTACTTC	CATADSFYEQYF
TRBV11-2	TRBJ2-7	TRBD2	few	TGTGCCAGCAGCTTAGAAGCGGGAGCACGCTACGAGCAGTACTTC	CASSLEAGARYEQYF
TRBV11-1	TRBJ2-1	TRBD2	few	TGTGCCAGCAGGCCACCGGGACTAGCGGGATACAATGAGCAGTTCTTC	CASRPPGLAGYNEQFF
TRBV7-8	TRBJ2-3	TRBD2	few	TGTGCCAGTACCCCCGGGAGGGCCGGTCTCGCAGATACGCAGTATTTT	CASTPGRAGLADTQYF
TRBV11-2	TRBJ2-1	TRBD2	few	TGTGCCAGCAGGCTCCCCGGGACTACTCCCCACAATGAGCAGTTCTTC	CASRLPGTTPHNEQFF
TRBV3-1	TRBJ2-7	TRBD2	NA	TGTGCCAGCAGCCCCGCCCGCGGGGGGTCCTACGAGCAGTACTTC	CASSPARGGSYEQYF